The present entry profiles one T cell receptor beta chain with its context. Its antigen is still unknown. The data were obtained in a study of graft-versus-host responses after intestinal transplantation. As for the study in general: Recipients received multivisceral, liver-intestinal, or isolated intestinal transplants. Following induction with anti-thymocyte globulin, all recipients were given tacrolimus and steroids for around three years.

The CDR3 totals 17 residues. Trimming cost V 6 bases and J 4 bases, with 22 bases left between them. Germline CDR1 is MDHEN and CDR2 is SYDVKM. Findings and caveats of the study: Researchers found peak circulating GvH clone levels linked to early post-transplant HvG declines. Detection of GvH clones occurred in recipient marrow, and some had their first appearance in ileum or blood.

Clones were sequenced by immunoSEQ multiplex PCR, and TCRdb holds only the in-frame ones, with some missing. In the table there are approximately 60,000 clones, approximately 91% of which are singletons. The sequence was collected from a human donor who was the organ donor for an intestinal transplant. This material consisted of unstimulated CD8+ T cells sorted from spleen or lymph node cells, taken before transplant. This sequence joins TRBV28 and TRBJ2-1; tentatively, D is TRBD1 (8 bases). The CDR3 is CASSTTGGEVYYNEQFF. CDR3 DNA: TGTGCCAGCAGCACCACAGGGGGGGAGGTCTATTACAATGAGCAGTTCTTC.